The 28 T cell receptor beta chains presented below share a single source sample, sequenced in a study of T-cell reconstitution after alpha-beta-depleted transplantation in children. During its preparation, the TCRbeta library received unique molecular identifiers. From the PCR reads, TCRdb called clonotypes with MiXCR, one entry per CDR3 protein. In the table there are about 260,000 distinct CDR3 sequences, less than 9% of which are singletons. The sample in question was PBMCs, mostly from graft donor cells, obtained 180 days after TCRalphabeta/CD19-depleted stem cell transplant. The receptors here all came from a male patient younger than 18 who had a stem cell transplant for acute lymphoblastic leukemia, so the T cells may come from the graft donor.

This clonotype was seen ten or more times. V usage is TRBV7-2 and J usage is TRBJ2-1; the D is unclear. Per germline, CDR1 SGHTA and CDR2 FQGNSA. The CDR3 extends over 12 amino acids. Trimming removed 6 bases at V and 5 bases at J, with 8 bases between. The CDR3 coding sequence is TGTGCCAGCAGGCCAACTAACAATGAGCAGTTCTTC. Translated, it gives CASRPTNNEQFF.

This clonotype was observed at least ten times. This chain uses TRBV7-7 with TRBJ2-7; the D gene could be TRBD1 or TRBD2 (5 bases each). In germline, CDR1 is SSHAT, CDR2 FNYEAQ (reference sequence). V lost 1 base to trimming and J lost 3 bases, with 10 bases between them. CDR3 length equals 14 residues. CDR3 sequence: CASSLGWDGYEQYF. Written as DNA, the CDR3 is TGTGCCAGCAGCTTAGGGTGGGACGGCTACGAGCAGTACTTC.

With respect to this clonotype: A much larger clonotype is one base distant, so this may be a read error. The chain links TRBV7-9 to TRBJ2-7; 8 bases align to TRBD2. This CDR3 spans 15 amino acids. Germline CDR1 SEHNR, CDR2 FQNEAQ (reference sequence). The CDR3 nucleotides read TGTGCCAGCAGCCCTCTCGGGACTAGGGGCCACGACCAGTACTTC. As protein: CASSPLGTRGHDQYF.

This clonotype was picked up many times. The chain links TRBV20-1 to TRBJ2-7; 7 bases are a match to TRBD2. J was trimmed by 5 bases and V by 6 bases; bases with no gene match: 7. Germline loops: CDR1 DFQATT, CDR2 SNEGSKA (reference sequence). The CDR3 sequence is 12 residues long. CDR3 residues: CSAPRTSHEQYF. CDR3 nucleotides: TGCAGTGCCCCCCGGACTAGTCACGAGCAGTACTTC.

This clonotype was seen many times. V usage is TRBV24-1 and J usage is TRBJ1-2, with no clear D. Per germline, CDR1 KGHDR and CDR2 SFDVKD. This CDR3 has 13 residues. The germline V and J ends were trimmed by 4 bases and 7 bases, with 12 bases remaining between them. CDR3 coding DNA: TGTGCCACCAGTGAACCCGACGGGTTTGGCTACACCTTC. This encodes CATSEPDGFGYTF.

This clonotype was recorded at least ten times. The chain combines TRBV5-1 with TRBJ2-5; the D is unclear. The germline CDR1 and CDR2 sequences are SGHRS and YFSETQ. The CDR3 loop spans 15 amino acids. Trimming pared 6 bases from V and 2 bases from J, leaving 17 bases between. Here the CDR3 DNA reads TGCGCCAGCACCCGGTTTTCCGTGGGTCAAGAGACCCAGTACTTC. It yields the protein CASTRFSVGQETQYF.

There are many counts of this clonotype. The chain couples TRBV9 to TRBJ1-1, with TRBD1 matching 7 bases. The CDR3 spans 13 residues. Germline V gene sequence: CDR1 SGDLS, CDR2 YYNGEE. V lost 5 bases and J lost 4; bases outside the gene matches: 5. As DNA, the CDR3 is TGTGCCAGCAGACCGACAGGGATCACTGAAGCTTTCTTT. Translated, it gives CASRPTGITEAFF.

This clonotype occurred many times. The rearrangement joins TRBV2 to TRBJ2-5; possibly TRBD2 for D (6 bases). Trimming shortened V by 0 bases and J by 5 bases, and 16 bases separated the two germline ends. This CDR3 contains 16 residues. Germline assignment: CDR1 SNHLY and CDR2 FYNNEI. CDR3 in DNA: TGTGCCAGCAGTGAAGCGCGGGGTCAGGGTCGGGAGACCCAGTACTTC. This sequence encodes CASSEARGQGRETQYF.

This clonotype was seen repeatedly, ten times or more. This sequence joins TRBV11-2 and TRBJ2-6, with unresolved D. V lost 3 bases and J lost 12, with 6 bases in between. This CDR3 is built from 11 residues. Germline lookup yields CDR1 SGHAT and CDR2 FQNNGV. This CDR3 reads CASSFDSVLTF. CDR3 sequence (DNA): TGTGCCAGCAGCTTCGATAGCGTCCTGACTTTC.

This clonotype came up many times. The rearrangement links TRBV12-3 or TRBV12-4 to TRBJ2-4, with D hard to call. The CDR3 has 13 residues. The germline V and J ends were trimmed by 7 bases and 3 bases, with 10 bases remaining between them. The CDR3 DNA is TGTGCCAGCAAAGAAGGGCGCAAAAACATTCAGTACTTC. It specifies CASKEGRKNIQYF.

At least ten counts were recorded for this clonotype. The rearrangement uses TRBV6-1 and TRBJ2-5, with D perhaps matching TRBD1 or TRBD2 (7 bases each). This CDR3 is built from 14 residues. V lost 7 bases to trimming and J lost 5 bases, with 17 bases between them. Per the germline V gene, CDR1 is MNHNS and CDR2 is SASEGT. This chain's CDR3 is CASTPDREGETQYF. CDR3 in DNA: TGTGCCAGCACCCCCGACAGGGAGGGGGAGACCCAGTACTTC.

This clonotype appeared many times. The J gene is TRBJ2-7, the V gene TRBV5-1; the match to TRBD1 covers 7 bases. CDR3 length equals 14 residues. The V gene end was trimmed by 3 bases and the J gene end by 3 bases; junction bases not matched to a gene: 6. Germline CDR1 is SGHRS and CDR2 is YFSETQ. DNA of the CDR3: TGCGCCAGCAGCTCTGGACAGGTGGGCTACGAGCAGTACTTC. Translated: CASSSGQVGYEQYF.

This clonotype came up many times. The CDR3 spells CASTYGGPGLGQYF. The DNA of the CDR3 is TGTGCCAGCACCTATGGGGGACCGGGGTTGGGCCAGTACTTC. The rearrangement uses TRBV7-9 and TRBJ2-5, with D perhaps given as TRBD1 or TRBD2 (5 bases each). The CDR3 has 14 amino acids. V lost 7 bases, J lost 10 bases, and 22 bases lay in between. Looked up from germline, CDR1 is SEHNR and CDR2 is FQNEAQ (reference sequence).

This clonotype was detected ten times or more. This rearrangement joins TRBV5-1 to TRBJ2-5; D is unclear. Per the germline V gene, CDR1 is SGHRS and CDR2 is YFSETQ. V shed 0 bases and J shed 5 bases, with 11 bases lying between them. The CDR3 covers 14 residues. CDR3 DNA: TGCGCCAGCAGCTTGGACTCCTCCTGGGAGACCCAGTACTTC. Translation: CASSLDSSWETQYF.

There are many counts of this clonotype. The V gene is TRBV2, the J gene TRBJ2-1; the match to TRBD2 covers 7 bases. The CDR3 is 16 residues long. Losses at the gene ends were 5 bases for V and 2 bases for J; bases not matched to a gene: 9. The germline V gene has CDR1 SNHLY and CDR2 FYNNEI. CDR3: CASSLIAGSPYNEQFF. CDR3 nucleotide sequence: TGTGCCAGCAGTCTCATAGCGGGTTCGCCCTACAATGAGCAGTTCTTC.

This clonotype showed up many times. The V call is TRBV7-8, the J call TRBJ2-5; no clear D. The V gene lost 0 bases and the J gene lost 1 base, with 9 bases spanning the gap. Per the germline V gene, CDR1 is SGHVS and CDR2 is FQNEAQ. The CDR3 contains 15 residues. As DNA, the CDR3 is TGTGCCAGCAGCTTAGCGCGGCCAGTCCAAGAGACCCAGTACTTC. Its translation is CASSLARPVQETQYF.

The chain has TRBV29-1 and TRBJ1-1, with D maybe TRBD1 (5 bases). Germline CDR1 reads SQVTM; CDR2 reads ANQGSEA. The CDR3 has 17 residues. Trimming took 0 bases from V and 3 from J, leaving 20 bases between them. CDR3 loop: CSVEDFALGKGHTEAFF. For the CDR3, the DNA is TGCAGCGTTGAAGATTTCGCCCTAGGGAAGGGACACACTGAAGCTTTCTTT.

This clonotype was observed many times. The V and J genes are TRBV18 and TRBJ1-1; D not certain. Per germline, CDR1 KGHSH and CDR2 LQKENI. Trimming cost V 6 bases and J 4 bases, with 12 bases left between them. The CDR3 contains 13 residues. The CDR3, as DNA: TGTGCCAGCTCCCCCACGGAGGGCACTGAAGCTTTCTTT. Amino acids: CASSPTEGTEAFF.

The table lists this clonotype with many counts. This sequence joins TRBV29-1 and TRBJ2-3, with 9 bases fitting TRBD2. V shed 8 bases, J shed 6 bases, and the junction held 12 bases outside the gene matches. Germline-derived CDR1 and CDR2 are SQVTM and ANQGSEA. The CDR3 length is 14 residues. Here the CDR3 DNA reads TGCAGCTTCGAAAGAGCGGGAGGTTGGGATACGCAGTATTTT. This encodes CSFERAGGWDTQYF.

The sample holds a few counts of this clonotype. J is TRBJ2-1 and V is TRBV7-8; TRBD2 aligns across 11 bases. The trim removed 5 bases at V and 3 bases at J, leaving 6 bases unmatched. Germline V gene sequence: CDR1 SGHVS, CDR2 FQNEAQ. This CDR3 region has 16 residues. The CDR3 spells CASSLLTSGSYNEQFF. The CDR3 bases are TGTGCCAGCAGCCTTCTAACTAGCGGGAGCTACAATGAGCAGTTCTTC.

This clonotype was picked up many times. The chain combines TRBV15 with TRBJ2-7, with D perhaps matching TRBD1 (6 bases). With 5 bases removed from V and 2 bases from J, the gap between germline ends came to 13 bases. The CDR3 runs to 14 residues. The V gene's germline CDR1 is LNHNV and CDR2 YYDKDF (reference sequence). CDR3 in amino acids: CATSSEQGTYEQYF. CDR3 DNA sequence: TGTGCCACCAGCTCCGAACAGGGTACCTACGAGCAGTACTTC.

CDR3 in DNA: TGTGCCACCCGACCTGGGCCCCTCCACTTT. Translated, it gives CATRPGPLHF. The V and J genes are TRBV2 and TRBJ1-6; the D is unclear. Per germline, CDR1 SNHLY and CDR2 FYNNEI. V gave up 10 bases and J gave up 13 bases, with 11 bases separating them. The CDR3 totals 10 residues.

In its sample, this clonotype was seen many times. The chain links TRBV20-1 to TRBJ1-2, with TRBD1 identical over 11 bases. Per germline, CDR1 DFQATT and CDR2 SNEGSKA (reference sequence). J was trimmed by 0 bases and V by 4 bases; bases with no gene match: 1. This CDR3 is 14 amino acids long. This CDR3 reads CSAKGQGANYGYTF. The CDR3 DNA sequence: TGCAGTGCTAAGGGACAGGGGGCTAACTATGGCTACACCTTC.

In this sample, this clonotype turned up many times. V usage is TRBV27 and J usage is TRBJ2-1; possible D gene TRBD1, 6 bases. The V and J ends lost 8 bases and 4 bases respectively, with 15 bases between them. The germline V gene encodes CDR1 MNHEY and CDR2 SMNVEV (reference sequence). The CDR3 is 14 residues long. The CDR3 reads CASATGHFYNEQFF. In DNA, the CDR3 is TGTGCCAGCGCGACGGGACACTTTTACAATGAGCAGTTCTTC.

There are many counts of this clonotype. The chain uses TRBV12-3 or TRBV12-4 and TRBJ2-3, with a tentative D call TRBD2 (5 bases). The V gene lost 6 bases and the J gene lost 4 bases, with 11 bases spanning the gap. CDR3 size: 13 residues. The CDR3 loop reads CASRRVVADTQYF. The CDR3 DNA sequence: TGTGCCAGCAGGCGGGTAGTCGCAGATACGCAGTATTTT.

This clonotype occurred many times. The V and J genes are TRBV4-2 and TRBJ1-2; D gene ambiguous. Germline lookup yields CDR1 LGHNA and CDR2 YNFKEQ. The germline V and J ends were trimmed by 1 base and 5 bases, with 5 bases remaining between them. The CDR3 is 12 residues long. The CDR3 spells CASSQGPYGYTF. In nucleotides, the CDR3 is TGTGCCAGCAGCCAAGGTCCTTATGGCTACACCTTC.

This clonotype was picked up many times. The chain combines TRBV9 with TRBJ2-4; D is perhaps TRBD1 or TRBD2 (5 bases each). The ends were cut back, 4 bases at V and 0 bases at J, with 23 bases in the middle. The CDR3 sequence is 19 residues long. Per the germline V gene, CDR1 is SGDLS and CDR2 is YYNGEE. CDR3 amino acids: CASSPPRDHAILAKNIQYF. The DNA for the CDR3 is TGTGCCAGCAGCCCCCCCCGGGACCACGCAATCTTAGCCAAAAACATTCAGTACTTC.

This clonotype was found many times. The chain is built from TRBV6-2 or TRBV6-3 and TRBJ2-7; D gene unclear. Between the trimmed V and J ends, which lost 2 bases and 5 bases, there was a span of 10 bases. This CDR3 spans 13 amino acids. Germline CDR1 is MNHEY and CDR2 is SVGEGT. CDR3 sequence: CASSYRESNEQYF. DNA of the CDR3: TGTGCCAGCAGTTACAGGGAATCGAACGAGCAGTACTTC.